This TCR beta chain was profiled in a study of shared clonotypes between healthy human individuals. CD4+ cells yielded CD45RA+ naive and CD45RA-negative memory subsets. Sequencing was performed with immunoSEQ multiplex PCR; in TCRdb, only in-frame clones are kept and a portion is missing. The sample lists more than 2,000,000 clones, approximately 95% occurring once. V lost 2 bases to trimming and J lost 1 base, with 15 bases between them. Germline assignment: CDR1 SGHRS and CDR2 YFSETQ. The CDR3 runs 17 residues. The rearrangement joins TRBV5-1 to TRBJ2-2, with a possible D match to TRBD1 (5 bases). The sequence was obtained from a man aged 18 to 29 in good health. Some clones in this sample may be carry-over from other donors' samples. The sample comprised naive CD4+ T cells from PBMCs. Subset indicated: CD45RA+ positively selected. The CDR3 spells CASSFLAGNENTGELFF. As DNA, the CDR3 is TGCGCCAGCAGCTTTCTTGCAGGGAACGAGAACACCGGGGAGCTGTTTTTT.